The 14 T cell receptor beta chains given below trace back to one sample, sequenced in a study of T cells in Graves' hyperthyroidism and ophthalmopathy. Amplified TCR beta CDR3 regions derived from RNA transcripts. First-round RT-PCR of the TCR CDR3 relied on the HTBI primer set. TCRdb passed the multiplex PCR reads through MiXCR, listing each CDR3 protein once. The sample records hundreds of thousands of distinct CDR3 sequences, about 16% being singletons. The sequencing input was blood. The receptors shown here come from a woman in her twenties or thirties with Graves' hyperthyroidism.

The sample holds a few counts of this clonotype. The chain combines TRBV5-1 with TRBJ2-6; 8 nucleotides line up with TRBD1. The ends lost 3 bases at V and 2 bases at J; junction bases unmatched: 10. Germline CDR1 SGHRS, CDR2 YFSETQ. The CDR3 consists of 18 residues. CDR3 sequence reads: CASSSRGQGVAGANVLTF. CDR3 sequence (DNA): TGCGCCAGCAGCTCGCGCGGACAGGGAGTGGCTGGGGCCAACGTCCTGACTTTC. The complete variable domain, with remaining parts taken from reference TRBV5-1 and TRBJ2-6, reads KAGVTQTPRYLIKTRGQQVTLSCSPISGHRSVSWYQQTPGQGLQFLFEYFSETQRNKGNFPGRFSGRQFSNSRSEMNVSTLELGDSALYLCASSSRGQGVAGANVLTFGAGSRLTVL.

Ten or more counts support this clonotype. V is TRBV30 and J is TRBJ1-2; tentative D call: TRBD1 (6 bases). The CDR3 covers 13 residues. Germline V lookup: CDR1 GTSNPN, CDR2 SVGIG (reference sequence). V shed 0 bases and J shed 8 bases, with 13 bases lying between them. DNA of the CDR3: TGTGCCTGGAGTGTACAGGGAAGTGAGGGCTACACCTTC. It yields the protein CAWSVQGSEGYTF. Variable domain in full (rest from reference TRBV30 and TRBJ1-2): SQTIHQWPATLVQPVGSPLSLECTVEGTSNPNLYWYRQAAGRGLQLLFYSVGIGQISSEVPQNLSASRPQDRQFILSSKKLLLSDSGFYLCAWSVQGSEGYTFGSGTRLTVV.

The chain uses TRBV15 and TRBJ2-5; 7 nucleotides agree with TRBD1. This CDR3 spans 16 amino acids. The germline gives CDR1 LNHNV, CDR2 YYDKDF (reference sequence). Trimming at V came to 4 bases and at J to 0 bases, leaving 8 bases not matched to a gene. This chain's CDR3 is CATSMTNRGNQETQYF. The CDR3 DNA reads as TGTGCCACCAGCATGACCAACAGGGGAAACCAAGAGACCCAGTACTTC.

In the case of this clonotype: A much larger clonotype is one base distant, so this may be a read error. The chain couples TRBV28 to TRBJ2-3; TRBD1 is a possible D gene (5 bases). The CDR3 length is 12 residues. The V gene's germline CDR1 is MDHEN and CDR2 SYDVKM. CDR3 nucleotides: TGTGCCAGCAGTACACCGACAGATACGCGGTATTTT. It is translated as CASSTPTDTRYF.

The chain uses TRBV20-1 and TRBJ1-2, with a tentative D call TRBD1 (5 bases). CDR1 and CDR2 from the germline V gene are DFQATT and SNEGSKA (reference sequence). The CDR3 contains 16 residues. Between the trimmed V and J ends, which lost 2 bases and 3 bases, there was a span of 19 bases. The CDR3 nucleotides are TGCAGTGCTAGATCCCGACAGAATCAAGGGGACTATGGCTACACCTTC. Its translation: CSARSRQNQGDYGYTF.

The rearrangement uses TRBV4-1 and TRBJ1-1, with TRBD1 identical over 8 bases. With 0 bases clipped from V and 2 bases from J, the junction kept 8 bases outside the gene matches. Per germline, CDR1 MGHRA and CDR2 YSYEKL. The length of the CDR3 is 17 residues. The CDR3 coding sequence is TGCGCCAGCAGCCAAGATACCAGACAGGGGAGAAACACTGAAGCTTTCTTT. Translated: CASSQDTRQGRNTEAFF.

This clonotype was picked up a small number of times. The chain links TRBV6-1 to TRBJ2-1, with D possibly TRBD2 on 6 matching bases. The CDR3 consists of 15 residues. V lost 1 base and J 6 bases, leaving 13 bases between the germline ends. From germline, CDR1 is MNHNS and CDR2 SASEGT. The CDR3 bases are TGTGCCAGCAGTGAAGGCGGTAGCGGAAGCAATGAGCAGTTCTTC. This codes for CASSEGGSGSNEQFF.

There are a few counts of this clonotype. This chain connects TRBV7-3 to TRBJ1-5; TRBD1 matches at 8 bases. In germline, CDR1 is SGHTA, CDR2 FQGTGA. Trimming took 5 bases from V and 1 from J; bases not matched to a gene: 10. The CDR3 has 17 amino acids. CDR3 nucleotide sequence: TGTGCCAGCAGCCCCAAAACGGACAGGGAAAGCAATCAGCCCCAGCATTTT. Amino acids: CASSPKTDRESNQPQHF.

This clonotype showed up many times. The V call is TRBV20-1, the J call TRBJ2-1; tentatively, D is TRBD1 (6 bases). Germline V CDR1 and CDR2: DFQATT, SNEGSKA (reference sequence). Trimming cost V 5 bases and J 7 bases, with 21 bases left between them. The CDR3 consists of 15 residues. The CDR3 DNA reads TGCAGTGCTCCGGGCAGGGGTGCCGGATATAATGAGCAGTTCTTC. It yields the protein CSAPGRGAGYNEQFF.

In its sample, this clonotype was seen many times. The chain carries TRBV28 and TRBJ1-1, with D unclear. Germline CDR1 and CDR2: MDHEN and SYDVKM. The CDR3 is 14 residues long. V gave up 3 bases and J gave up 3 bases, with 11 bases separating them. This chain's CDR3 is CASSFWRAHTEAFF. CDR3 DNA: TGTGCCAGCAGTTTCTGGAGGGCCCACACTGAAGCTTTCTTT.

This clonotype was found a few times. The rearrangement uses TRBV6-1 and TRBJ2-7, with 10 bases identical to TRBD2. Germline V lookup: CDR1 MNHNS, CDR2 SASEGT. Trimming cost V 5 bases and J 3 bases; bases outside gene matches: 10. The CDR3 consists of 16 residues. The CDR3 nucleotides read TGTGCCAGCAGTCCAAGGGGGCTAGCGGGAGACTACGAGCAGTACTTC. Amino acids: CASSPRGLAGDYEQYF.

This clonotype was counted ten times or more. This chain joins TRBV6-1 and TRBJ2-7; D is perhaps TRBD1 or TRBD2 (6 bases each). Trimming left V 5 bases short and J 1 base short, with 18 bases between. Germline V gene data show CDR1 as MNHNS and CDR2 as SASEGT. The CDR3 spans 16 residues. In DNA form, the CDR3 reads TGTGCCAGCAGTACCATCCGAGGGGGGAAGTCCTACGAGCAGTACTTC. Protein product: CASSTIRGGKSYEQYF.

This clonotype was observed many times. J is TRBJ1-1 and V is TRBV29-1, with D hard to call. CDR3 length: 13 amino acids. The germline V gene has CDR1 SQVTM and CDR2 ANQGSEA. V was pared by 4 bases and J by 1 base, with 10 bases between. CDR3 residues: CSVVPGGNTEAFF. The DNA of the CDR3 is TGCAGCGTTGTGCCCGGAGGGAACACTGAAGCTTTCTTT.

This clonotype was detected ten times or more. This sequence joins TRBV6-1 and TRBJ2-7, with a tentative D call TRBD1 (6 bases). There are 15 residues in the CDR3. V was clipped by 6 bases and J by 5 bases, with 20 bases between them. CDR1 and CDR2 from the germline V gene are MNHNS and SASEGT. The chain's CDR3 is CASRRTQGYLHEQYF. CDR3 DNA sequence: TGTGCCAGCAGACGCACACAGGGTTATCTACACGAGCAGTACTTC.